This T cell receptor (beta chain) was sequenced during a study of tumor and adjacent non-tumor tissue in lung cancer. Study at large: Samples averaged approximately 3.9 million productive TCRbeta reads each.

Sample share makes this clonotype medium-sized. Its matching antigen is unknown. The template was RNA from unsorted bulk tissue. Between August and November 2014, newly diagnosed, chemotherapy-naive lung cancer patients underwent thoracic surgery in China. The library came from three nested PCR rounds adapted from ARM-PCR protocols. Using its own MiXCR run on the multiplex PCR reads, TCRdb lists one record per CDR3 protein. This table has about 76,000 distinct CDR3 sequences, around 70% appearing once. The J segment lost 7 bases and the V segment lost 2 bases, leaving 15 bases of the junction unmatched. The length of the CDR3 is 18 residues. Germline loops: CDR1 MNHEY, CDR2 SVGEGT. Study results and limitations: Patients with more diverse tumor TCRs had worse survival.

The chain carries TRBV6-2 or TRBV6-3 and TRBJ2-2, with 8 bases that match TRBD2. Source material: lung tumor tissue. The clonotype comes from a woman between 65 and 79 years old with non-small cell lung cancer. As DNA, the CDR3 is TGTGCCAGCAGTTACCCCCTGGTGCAGCGGGAGACGGACGGGGAGCTGTTTTTT. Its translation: CASSYPLVQRETDGELFF.